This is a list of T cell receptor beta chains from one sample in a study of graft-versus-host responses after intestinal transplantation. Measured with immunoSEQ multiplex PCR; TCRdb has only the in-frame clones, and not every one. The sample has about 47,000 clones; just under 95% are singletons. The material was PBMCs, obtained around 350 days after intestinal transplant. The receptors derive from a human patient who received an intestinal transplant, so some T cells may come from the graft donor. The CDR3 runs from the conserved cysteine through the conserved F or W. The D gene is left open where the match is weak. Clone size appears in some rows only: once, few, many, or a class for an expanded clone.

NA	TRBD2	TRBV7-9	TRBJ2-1	CASSPPAGGNNEQFF	TGTGCCAGCAGCCCCCCGGCGGGAGGTAACAATGAGCAGTTCTTC
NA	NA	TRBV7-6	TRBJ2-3	CASSLDPSLADTQYF	TGTGCCAGCAGCTTAGACCCTTCCCTAGCGGATACGCAGTATTTT
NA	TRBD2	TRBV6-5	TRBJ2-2	CASSPRDYGTGELFF	TGTGCCAGCAGTCCCCGGGACTACGGCACCGGGGAGCTGTTTTTT
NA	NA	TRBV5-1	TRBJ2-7	CASSLESPRSSYEQYF	TGCGCCAGCAGCTTGGAGTCACCCCGGAGCTCCTACGAGCAGTACTTC
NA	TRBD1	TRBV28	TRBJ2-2	CASSFLTGPGELFF	TGTGCCAGCAGTTTTTTGACAGGGCCCGGGGAGCTGTTTTTT
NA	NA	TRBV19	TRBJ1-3	CASTIYGSGNTIYF	TGTGCCAGTACAATTTATGGCTCTGGAAACACCATATATTTT
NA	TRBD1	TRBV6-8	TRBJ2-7	CASSKWGTASYEQYF	TGTGCCAGCAGTAAGTGGGGGACAGCTTCCTACGAGCAGTACTTC
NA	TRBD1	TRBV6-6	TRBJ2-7	CASRGDRNAYEQYF	TGTGCCAGCAGAGGGGACAGGAACGCCTACGAGCAGTACTTC
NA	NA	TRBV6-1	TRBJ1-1	CASSSTGAVGAFF	TGTGCCAGCAGCTCGACAGGCGCCGTGGGGGCTTTCTTT
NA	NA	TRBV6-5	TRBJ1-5	CASRDGGSNQPQHF	TGTGCCAGCAGGGACGGGGGTTCCAATCAGCCCCAGCATTTT
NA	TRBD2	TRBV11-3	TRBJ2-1	CASSLGLAGYNEQFF	TGTGCCAGCAGCTTAGGACTAGCGGGATACAATGAGCAGTTCTTC
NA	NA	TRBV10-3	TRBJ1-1	CAARREGTEAFF	TGTGCCGCCAGGCGAGAGGGCACTGAAGCTTTCTTT
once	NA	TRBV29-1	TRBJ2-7	CSVATESYEQYF	TGCAGCGTTGCGACAGAATCCTACGAGCAGTACTTC
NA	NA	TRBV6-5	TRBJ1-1	CASSYSPSVVEAFF	TGTGCCAGCAGTTACTCACCATCGGTCGTGGAAGCTTTCTTT
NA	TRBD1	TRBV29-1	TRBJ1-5	CSVLDRDRNQPQHF	TGCAGCGTTCTCGACAGGGACCGCAATCAGCCCCAGCATTTT
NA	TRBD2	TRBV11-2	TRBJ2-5	CASSAGLAEETQYF	TGTGCCAGCAGCGCGGGACTAGCGGAAGAGACCCAGTACTTC
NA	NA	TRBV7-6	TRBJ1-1	CASSLIPGPGNTEAFF	TGTGCCAGCAGCTTAATTCCGGGGCCGGGGAACACTGAAGCTTTCTTT
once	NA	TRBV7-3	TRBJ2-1	CASSPQGFYNEQFF	TGTGCCAGCAGCCCACAGGGTTTCTACAATGAGCAGTTCTTC
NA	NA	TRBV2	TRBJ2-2	CASSEGGAGEAGELFF	TGTGCCAGCAGTGAGGGGGGGGCAGGGGAGGCCGGGGAGCTGTTTTTT
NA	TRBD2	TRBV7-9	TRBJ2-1	CASSLAAAGGPQFNEQFF	TGTGCCAGCAGCTTAGCGGCGGCGGGAGGGCCCCAATTCAATGAGCAGTTCTTC
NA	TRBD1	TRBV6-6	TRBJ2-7	CASSYNRGSYEQYF	TGTGCCAGCAGTTACAACAGGGGATCCTACGAGCAGTACTTC
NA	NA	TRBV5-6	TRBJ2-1	CASSPGILKYNEQFF	TGTGCCAGCAGCCCAGGGATTTTGAAATACAATGAGCAGTTCTTC
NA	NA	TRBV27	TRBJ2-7	CASSLSGLEGYEQYF	TGTGCCAGCAGTTTATCAGGACTGGAGGGCTACGAGCAGTACTTC
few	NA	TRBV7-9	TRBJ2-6	CASSETRLSGANVLTF	TGTGCCAGCAGCGAAACGCGGCTCTCTGGGGCCAACGTCCTGACTTTC
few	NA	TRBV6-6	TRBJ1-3	CASSYSQGGNTIYF	TGTGCCAGCAGTTACTCCCAGGGGGGAAACACCATATATTTT
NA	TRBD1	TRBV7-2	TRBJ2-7	CASSETGEYDEQYF	TGTGCCAGCTCCGAGACAGGGGAGTATGACGAGCAGTACTTC
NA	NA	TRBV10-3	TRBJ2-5	CAISESMLGGGQETQYF	TGTGCCATCAGTGAGTCGATGCTAGGGGGAGGCCAAGAGACCCAGTACTTC
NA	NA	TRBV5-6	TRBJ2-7	CASTLQGDEQYF	TGTGCCAGCACCTTACAGGGTGACGAGCAGTACTTC
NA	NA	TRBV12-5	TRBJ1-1	CASGFGVGDTEAFF	TGTGCTAGTGGTTTTGGGGTAGGGGACACTGAAGCTTTCTTT
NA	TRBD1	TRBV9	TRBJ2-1	CASSAGQGRNEQFF	TGTGCCAGCAGCGCCGGACAGGGGCGGAATGAGCAGTTCTTC
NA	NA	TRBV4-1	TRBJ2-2	CASSPASGELFF	TGCGCCAGCAGCCCGGCGTCCGGGGAGCTGTTTTTT
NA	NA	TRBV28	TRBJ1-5	CASHPGTMGNQPQHF	TGTGCCAGCCACCCAGGGACAATGGGCAATCAGCCCCAGCATTTT
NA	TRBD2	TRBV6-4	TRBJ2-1	CASSDSAGGNNEQFF	TGTGCCAGCAGTGACTCAGCGGGGGGAAACAATGAGCAGTTCTTC
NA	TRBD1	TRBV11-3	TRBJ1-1	CASSSRQGTEAFF	TGTGCCAGCAGCTCTCGACAGGGCACTGAAGCTTTCTTT
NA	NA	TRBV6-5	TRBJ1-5	CASRRGDQPQHF	TGTGCCAGCAGGAGGGGGGATCAGCCCCAGCATTTT
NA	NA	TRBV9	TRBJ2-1	CASSLGSYNEQFF	TGTGCCAGCAGCTTGGGCTCCTACAATGAGCAGTTCTTC
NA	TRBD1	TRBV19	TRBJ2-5	CASSDLPGGAETQYF	TGTGCCAGTAGTGATCTTCCAGGGGGCGCGGAGACCCAGTACTTC
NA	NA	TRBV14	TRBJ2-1	CASSPLPTNEQFF	TGTGCCAGCAGCCCTCTTCCCACCAATGAGCAGTTCTTC
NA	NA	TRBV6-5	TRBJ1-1	CASSYGSGGTEAFF	TGTGCCAGCAGTTACGGGAGTGGGGGCACTGAAGCTTTCTTT
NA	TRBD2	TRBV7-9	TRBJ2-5	CASSIAGGQETQYF	TGTGCCAGCAGTATAGCGGGAGGCCAAGAGACCCAGTACTTC
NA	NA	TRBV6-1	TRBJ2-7	CASTGLGASYEQYF	TGTGCCAGCACGGGACTGGGCGCCTCCTACGAGCAGTACTTC